This T cell receptor beta chain came from a study of OX40 agonist ivuxolimab in advanced cancers. Concerning the study at large: Ivuxolimab, which targeted the costimulatory receptor OX40 (CD134), was an agonistic, fully human IgG2 monoclonal antibody. Of the roughly 51 patients in dose escalation, some 19 had hepatocellular carcinoma, some 15 had melanoma, 9 had renal cell carcinoma and 9 had head and neck cancer. In the dose-escalation cohort, 70% to 85% of patients were male, and the mean age was 60 years with a range of roughly 23 to 79. Partial responses occurred in three dose-escalation patients, of whom one had hepatocellular carcinoma and two had cutaneous melanoma. The paper describes the monotherapy dose-escalation part (N of about 55 patients) of the phase I trial of ivuxolimab. Intravenous ivuxolimab was administered to patients every 2 weeks at six dose levels: 0.01, 0.1, 0.3, 1.5, 3 and 10 mg/kg. Patients were allowed to have had prior anti-PD-1, anti-PD-L1 or anti-CTLA-4 therapy, and more than 30% of the dose-escalation patients had previously received checkpoint inhibitors. The point of sequencing TCRbeta in the periphery was to test whether ivuxolimab changed TCR sequence diversity and drove clonal T-cell expansion. Overall results and qualifications from the work: In the 0.1-3.0 mg/kg groups, partial responders were among the patients with the lowest normalized peripheral clonal expansion, particularly in CD8+ T cells. The antigen specificity of the peripheral T cells that underwent clonal expansion was not determined. Low levels of normalized T-cell clonal expansion were also shown by some nonresponding patients. At doses of 0.1 to 3.0 mg/kg, clonal expansion of both CD4+ and CD8+ blood T cells was observed from baseline to week 6. On average, CD8+ T cells showed more expanded clones than CD4+ T cells after ivuxolimab.

Patients with autoimmune disease history or receiving systemic immunosuppression were excluded from the trial. Peripheral blood for TCR sequencing was drawn from every dose cohort at baseline, at cycle 4 day 1 and at cycle 7 day 1. Samples were obtained from an open-label, multicenter, first-in-human phase I dose-escalation trial of ivuxolimab. Adults with locally advanced or metastatic melanoma, renal cell carcinoma, hepatocellular carcinoma or head and neck squamous cell carcinoma were enrolled in the trial. Before TCR sequencing, CD4+ T cells and CD8+ T cells were sorted from peripheral blood as separate populations. Genomic DNA was extracted from sorted cells for sequencing of the TCRbeta CDR3 region. The immunoSEQ Assay was used to sequence the TCRbeta CDR3 regions. TCRdb re-hosts the immuneACCESS table, in-frame sequences only. Its copies lack some clones; in the studies checked, an unresolved V gene accounts for under half of them, and the cause for the rest is not known. The sample table holds more than 45,000 clones, of which roughly 89% were seen once. The ten top clones hold around 48% of the sample.

Comments on this clone: The antigen it recognizes is unknown. It has no much larger one-base neighbor in the sample; base qualities were not kept.

The CDR3 starts with the cysteine, ends with the phenylalanine, and has 15 residues. Just CDR3 DNA is preserved here, 45 bases in frame from base 1. V loses 1 base at its end and J loses 4 bases; junction bases beyond the gene matches: 4. As encoded in the germline V gene (reference sequence), CDR1 is LNHNV while CDR2 is YYDKDF. The chain is made from TRBV15 and TRBJ2-3, with 8 bases matching TRBD2. This material consisted of CD4+ or CD8+ T cells sorted from blood, taken in a trial of the OX40 agonist ivuxolimab. The clonotype comes from an adult with an advanced solid tumor such as melanoma, head and neck, liver or kidney cancer. The nucleotides are TGTGCCACCAGCAGAGTTAGCGGGGACTCAGATACGCAGTATTTT. Translation gives CATSRVSGDSDTQYF.